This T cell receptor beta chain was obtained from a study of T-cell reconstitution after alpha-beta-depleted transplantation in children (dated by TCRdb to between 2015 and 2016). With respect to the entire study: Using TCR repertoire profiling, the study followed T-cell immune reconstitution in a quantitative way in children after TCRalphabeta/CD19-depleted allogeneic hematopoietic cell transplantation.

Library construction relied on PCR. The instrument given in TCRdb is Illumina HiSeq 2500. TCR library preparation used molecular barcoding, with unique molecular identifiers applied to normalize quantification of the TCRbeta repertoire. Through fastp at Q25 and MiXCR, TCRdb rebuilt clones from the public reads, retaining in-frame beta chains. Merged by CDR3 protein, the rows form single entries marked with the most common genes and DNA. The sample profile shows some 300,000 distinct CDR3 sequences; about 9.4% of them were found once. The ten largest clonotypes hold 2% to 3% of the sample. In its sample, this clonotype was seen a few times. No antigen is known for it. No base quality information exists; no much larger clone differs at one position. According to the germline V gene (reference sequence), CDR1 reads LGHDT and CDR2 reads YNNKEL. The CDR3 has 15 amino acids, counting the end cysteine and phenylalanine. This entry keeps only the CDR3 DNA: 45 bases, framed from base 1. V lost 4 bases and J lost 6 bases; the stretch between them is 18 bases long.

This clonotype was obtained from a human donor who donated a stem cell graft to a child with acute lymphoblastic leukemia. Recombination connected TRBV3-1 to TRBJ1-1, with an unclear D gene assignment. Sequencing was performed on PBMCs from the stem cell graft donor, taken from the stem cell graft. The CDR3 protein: CASSRKGGRSAEAFF. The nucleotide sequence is TGTGCCAGCAGCCGAAAGGGCGGACGGAGTGCTGAAGCTTTCTTT. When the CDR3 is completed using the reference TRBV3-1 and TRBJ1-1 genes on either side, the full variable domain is DTAVSQTPKYLVTQMGNDKSIKCEQNLGHDTMYWYKQDSKKFLKIMFSYNNKELIINETVPNRFSPKSPDKAHLNLHINSLELGDSAVYFCASSRKGGRSAEAFFGQGTRLTVV.